The following is a T cell receptor (beta chain) sequence with its context. Its antigen is not identified. The CDR3 length is 15 residues. The ends were cut back, 6 bases at V and 10 bases at J, with 24 bases in the middle. Per the germline V gene, CDR1 is MDHEN and CDR2 is SYDVKM. This sample was included in a study of OX40 agonist ivuxolimab in advanced cancers. About the research overall: Three patients, one with hepatocellular carcinoma and two with cutaneous melanoma, responded partially. Study observations and caveats: There were, on average, more expanded clones in CD8+ T cells than in CD4+. At 0.1 to 3.0 mg/kg, CD4+ and CD8+ blood T cells expanded clonally by week 6.

Libraries were prepared by immunoSEQ multiplex PCR; TCRdb keeps only in-frame clonotypes and omits some of them. Of roughly 100,000 clones in the sample, approximately 85% were seen once. Autoimmune disease history or systemic immunosuppression was exclusionary. The sequencing used CD4+ or CD8+ T cells sorted from blood, collected in a trial of the OX40 agonist ivuxolimab. The gene calls are TRBV28 and TRBJ1-1; no definite D call. The source is an adult with an advanced solid tumor such as melanoma, head and neck, liver or kidney cancer. The CDR3 spells CASRNRQQRLSRAFF. The CDR3 DNA reads as TGTGCCAGCAGGAATCGGCAACAGAGACTATCTCGAGCTTTCTTT.